These T cell receptor beta chains were read from a single sample in a study of vaccination and CD4 T cells after COVID-19. The antigens these receptors bind are not known. TCRdb processed the PCR reads anew with MiXCR; each CDR3 protein has one entry. The sample lists around 20,000 distinct CDR3 sequences, under 55% occurring once. Sequenced material: CD4+ T cells from blood, cultured in vitro, taken before SARS-CoV-2 vaccination. Source of these receptors: a human donor who had recovered from COVID-19. Each CDR3 is given with its conserved first and last residue. Fields, in order: CDR3 length, V gene, clone size, J gene, D gene, CDR3 protein, CDR3 DNA. The D gene is left open where the match is weak. Only part of the rows carry a size: once, few, many, or a class if the clone is expanded.

17,TRBV4-2,NA,TRBJ2-7,TRBD2,CASSQDRGLADSYEQYF,TGTGCCAGCAGCCAAGATAGGGGACTAGCGGATTCCTACGAGCAGTACTTC
16,TRBV7-9,few,TRBJ1-4,TRBD1,CASSRSTTGGTGKLFF,TGTGCCAGCAGCCGATCGACAACAGGGGGAACGGGGAAACTGTTTTTT
15,TRBV4-2,few,TRBJ1-1,NA,CASSQDHRENTEAFF,TGTGCCAGCAGCCAAGATCATAGGGAGAACACTGAAGCTTTCTTT
15,TRBV7-2,few,TRBJ1-5,TRBD1,CASSTSRDRGLAQHF,TGTGCCAGCAGCACGAGTAGGGACAGGGGATTGGCCCAGCATTTT
15,TRBV12-5,few,TRBJ1-5,TRBD1,CASGPGGNSNQPQHF,TGTGCTAGTGGACCAGGGGGAAATAGCAATCAGCCCCAGCATTTT
16,TRBV5-6,NA,TRBJ1-2,TRBD1,CASSDPQGQGGYGYTF,TGTGCCAGCAGCGACCCGCAGGGACAGGGGGGCTATGGCTACACCTTC
15,TRBV10-3,few,TRBJ2-4,TRBD1,CAISAQGQGIDIQYF,TGTGCCATCAGTGCTCAGGGACAGGGGATAGACATTCAGTACTTC
15,TRBV5-1,once,TRBJ2-2,NA,CASKSRPANTGELFF,TGCGCCAGCAAGTCCCGGCCAGCCAACACCGGGGAGCTGTTTTTT
16,TRBV7-2,NA,TRBJ2-7,TRBD2,CASSLDGGGLSYEQYF,TGTGCCAGCAGCTTAGACGGCGGGGGGTTGTCCTACGAGCAGTACTTC
13,TRBV20-1,NA,TRBJ2-3,TRBD2,CSARLAGGATQYF,TGCAGTGCGCGACTAGCGGGGGGTGCTACGCAGTATTTT
15,TRBV20-1,NA,TRBJ1-3,NA,CSARDVGYSGNTIYF,TGCAGTGCTAGAGATGTCGGCTACTCTGGAAACACCATATATTTT
17,TRBV27,NA,TRBJ2-1,NA,CASRNPKDSAKYNEQFF,TGTGCCAGCAGAAACCCCAAGGACAGCGCGAAGTACAATGAGCAGTTCTTC
15,TRBV20-1,NA,TRBJ1-5,TRBD1,CSALPGQGFSQPQHF,TGCAGTGCGCTCCCGGGACAGGGTTTTAGTCAGCCCCAGCATTTT
14,TRBV28,NA,TRBJ2-7,TRBD2,CASSYIGLAYEQYF,TGTGCCAGCAGTTACATAGGACTAGCCTACGAGCAGTACTTC
12,TRBV19,NA,TRBJ1-4,NA,CASTSPGGKLFF,TGTGCCAGTACCTCTCCGGGGGGTAAGCTGTTTTTT
14,TRBV6-1,NA,TRBJ1-4,NA,CASSERGANEKLFF,TGTGCCAGCAGTGAAAGAGGAGCTAATGAAAAACTGTTTTTT